Described below is a single T cell receptor (beta chain) sequence and its context. There are no base qualities to consult, and no much larger clone falls within one base. The data originate from a study of blood T cell repertoires in acute mononucleosis (dated by TCRdb to 2020 to 2021). About the study as a whole: Acute-phase samples, which represented the primary response, were collected within 2 weeks of symptom onset. During acute infection, mean YVL-BR-specific and GLC-BM-specific cells made up about 2% and 1% of blood CD8 T cells. The mean EBV load in blood was approximately 4 log10 genome copies per million B cells during acute infection, compared with about 2.6 at convalescence.

From the cysteine through the phenylalanine, the CDR3 covers 14 amino acids. The retained sequence is limited to the CDR3, 42 bases, with the frame set at the first base. In the paper's terms, the time point label means: acute infectious mononucleosis, at clinical presentation within 2 weeks of symptom onset (visit 1). CD8 T cell responses to two immunodominant EBV epitopes, BRLF1 109 (YVL-BR) and BMLF1 280 (GLC-BM), were tracked in the study over primary infection. A positive serum heterophile antibody test together with EBV viral capsid antigen-specific IgM pointed to primary EBV infection. Magnetic positive selection (MACS) was first used to enrich total CD8 T cells from PBMCs. A FACSAria III was used to sort live CD3+ CD8+ tetramer+ cells to over 85% purity. Cells were sorted with a PE-conjugated tetramer loaded with the BRLF1 109-117 peptide. After tetramer sorting, TCR repertoires of EBV epitope-specific CD8 T cells were deep-sequenced directly ex vivo at acute infection and at convalescence. The donors were a few individuals between roughly 18 and 29 years old who had clinical acute infectious mononucleosis and laboratory evidence of primary EBV infection. Heparinized peripheral blood was collected once when donors presented clinically with mononucleosis symptoms and a second time roughly 6 months afterward. Ficoll-Paque density gradient centrifugation was used to isolate PBMCs.

For TCR profiling, total RNA from at least 8,000 sorted tetramer+ CD8 T cells was reverse transcribed into cDNA. CDR3 regions were amplified by PCR with primers annealing to V and J regions, adding unique molecular identifiers to track templates. Profiling of the TCRalpha and TCRbeta chains was done on the immunoSEQ platform, including the sequencing and error-correction standards of that platform. Per the authors' processing: Clonal copy numbers were corrected for sequencing and PCR errors, and CDR3s were defined per IMGT conventions. Analysis was limited to productive rearrangements and used immunoSEQ Analyzer versions 2.0 and 3.0, and gene-pairing frequencies were further processed in Microsoft Excel. V-J pairings were visualized as Circos plots, and CDR3 motifs were found with MEME plus a custom motifSearch program. The probability of generation of TCR sequences was calculated using the OLGA algorithm. Clonotypes seen at both visits were designated persistent, clonotypes seen only acutely were designated nonpersistent, and clonotypes seen only at convalescence were designated de novo. An amino acid clonotype used by more than one donor was defined as a public TCR. TCRdb provides this immuneACCESS table in a form limited to in-frame rearrangements. Some clones are lacking; in checked studies, under half of them reflect an unresolved V gene, and why the rest are absent is not known. That table gives V, J and clone size, and the DNA gave D and trimming. This sample gives around 2,200 clones in total; around 29% of them show up just once. About 40% of the sample is in the top ten clones.

Here is what the overall study found, with its caveats: Low acute-to-convalescent clonotype overlap might partly reflect sampling error, because only a fraction of each donor's blood was analyzed. For BRLF1 (YVL-BR), a dominant role in TCR repertoire selection was played by TCRalpha CDR3 motifs, whereas only a minimal role was played by TCRbeta. The cohort comprised only a few donors, so group averages rested on very few individuals. Only about 9.5% of unique acute clonotypes persisted into convalescence, yet these made up most of the response; new diverse de novo clonotypes seemingly replaced the rest.

The chain employs TRBV21-1 and TRBJ2-5; the listed D gene, TRBD2, was not tested against the DNA. TRBV21-1 is reported as a pseudogene. The specimen comprised EBV YVL epitope tetramer+ CD8+ T cells sorted from PBMCs, sampled during acute infectious mononucleosis. Interpreted using the paper, the cell subset or site label stands for: CD8 T cells binding a tetramer with EBV BRLF1 109-117 peptide (YVL-BR). The clonotype comes from a young woman with infectious mononucleosis caused by EBV. The nucleotides read TGTGCCAGCAGCCGCCTTAGCGGGCAAGAGACCCAGTACTTC. This gives the protein CASSRLSGQETQYF.